The sequence of this TCR beta chain was determined in a study of T cell responses to AZD1222 COVID-19 vaccine. Across the study: Pooled in the analysis were second doses at about 4 or about 12 weeks.

Findings and caveats of the study: Spike-specific TCRs gained breadth and depth after people received two AZD1222 doses. Regions 160-218 and 743-854 held dominance among vaccine-associated CD4 TCRs, which spanned spike.

Germline CDR1 SNHLY, CDR2 FYNNEI. The trim removed 5 bases at V and 4 bases at J, leaving 2 bases unmatched. The CDR3 is 13 amino acids. This clone was observed a few times. As yet, its antigen is unknown. The table came from immunoSEQ multiplex PCR; TCRdb's copy has only in-frame clones and leaves some out. The top ten hold 16% of the sample, which has more than 85,000 clones, over 70% seen once. This clonotype was sampled from an adult in good health. Source: peripheral blood, taken on day 0 of AZD1222 vaccination. The V call is TRBV2, the J call TRBJ2-1; 7 bases match TRBD1. In DNA form, the CDR3 reads TGTGCCAGCAGTCGGGACAGATACAATGAGCAGTTCTTC. This sequence encodes CASSRDRYNEQFF.